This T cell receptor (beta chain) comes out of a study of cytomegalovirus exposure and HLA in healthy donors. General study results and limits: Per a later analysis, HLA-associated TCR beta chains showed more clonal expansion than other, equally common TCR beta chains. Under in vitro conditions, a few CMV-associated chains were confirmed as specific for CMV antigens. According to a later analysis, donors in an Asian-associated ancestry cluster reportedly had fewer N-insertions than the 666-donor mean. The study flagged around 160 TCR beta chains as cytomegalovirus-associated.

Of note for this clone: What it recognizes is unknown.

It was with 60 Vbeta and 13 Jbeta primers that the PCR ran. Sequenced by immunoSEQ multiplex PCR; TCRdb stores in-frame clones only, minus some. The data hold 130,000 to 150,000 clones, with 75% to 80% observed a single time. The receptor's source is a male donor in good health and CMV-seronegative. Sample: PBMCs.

The CDR3 DNA reads TGCGCCAGCAGCTTTGGGACTAGCGGCTACAATGAGCAGTTCTTC. It is translated as CASSFGTSGYNEQFF. The rearrangement uses TRBV5-1 and TRBJ2-1, with 11 bases aligning to TRBD2. V trimming: 2 bases; J trimming: 3 bases; junction bases outside the gene matches: 1. Germline-derived CDR1 and CDR2 are SGHRS and YFSETQ. The CDR3 has 15 amino acids. The full variable domain, its missing parts supplied by reference TRBV5-1 and TRBJ2-1, is KAGVTQTPRYLIKTRGQQVTLSCSPISGHRSVSWYQQTPGQGLQFLFEYFSETQRNKGNFPGRFSGRQFSNSRSEMNVSTLELGDSALYLCASSFGTSGYNEQFFGPGTRLTVL.